This is a list of T cell receptor beta chains from one sample in a study of CXCR3-negative and CXCR3-positive naive CD8 T cells. Using the 5' RACE reads, TCRdb records one entry per CDR3 protein without DNA. The sample includes tens of thousands of distinct CDR3 sequences. The sample consisted of naive CXCR3+ CD8+ T cells from blood. Receptors were obtained from a human donor in good health. Some clones in this sample may be carry-over from other donors' samples. Each CDR3 is given with its conserved first and last residue.

j_gene	v_gene	CDR3aa
TRBJ2-7	TRBV28	CASSPTYPYEQYF
TRBJ1-2	TRBV5-4	CASLRDRQPLTDGYTF
TRBJ1-1	TRBV7-6	CASSPPTGSATEAFF
TRBJ2-1	TRBV27	CASSLGQGASNEQFF
TRBJ2-3	TRBV7-9	CASSPTVEDTQYF
TRBJ2-3	TRBV20-1	CSARDRTTTSTDTQYF
TRBJ2-1	TRBV11-2	CASSLVVYNEQFF
TRBJ2-7	TRBV14	CASSQDMDGEQYF
TRBJ2-7	TRBV2	CASSEALKGAYEQYF
TRBJ2-3	TRBV20-1	CSAKPLAGDSTDTQYF
TRBJ2-7	TRBV5-1	CASSLDSIYEQYF
TRBJ2-5	TRBV29-1	CSVEASLAGGQETQYF
TRBJ2-3	TRBV29-1	CSLEDWGGQDKQYF
TRBJ2-7	TRBV28	CASSLPLDEQYF
TRBJ1-1	TRBV5-1	CASSLGDNPEAFF
TRBJ2-5	TRBV19	CASSKTGGSGETQYF
TRBJ2-3	TRBV7-2	CASSTPLAGGDTDTQYF
TRBJ2-7	TRBV5-1	CANSFYPAEEQYF
TRBJ1-3	TRBV7-2	CASSYVGRIDSGNTIYF
TRBJ2-2	TRBV5-1	CASSLPTGHDTGELFF
TRBJ2-7	TRBV19	CASRGEPSYEQYF
TRBJ2-7	TRBV27	CASSISGQGSYEQYF
TRBJ2-1	TRBV23-1	CASSQSAGEGFF
TRBJ2-3	TRBV6-2/TRBV6-3	CASSSTSTDTQYF
TRBJ2-5	TRBV2	CASIEGSQETHYF
TRBJ2-3	TRBV7-3	CASSLNPGLGTDTQYF
TRBJ2-7	TRBV4-1	CASSQWETGGSYEQYF
TRBJ2-2	TRBV28	CASSLSPVTGELFF
TRBJ2-3	TRBV12-3/TRBV12-4	CASSFVSTDTQYF
TRBJ1-5	TRBV5-5	CASSLDLGEQPQHF
TRBJ2-1	TRBV7-9	CASSLADRGETYNEQFF
TRBJ1-1	TRBV7-8	CASSLRDRGMNTEAFF
TRBJ2-1	TRBV7-6	CASSPLAREGNEQFF
TRBJ2-1	TRBV28	CASSSLGYEQFF
TRBJ1-5	TRBV20-1	CSSTRTDSNQPQHF
TRBJ2-1	TRBV5-1	CASSSSGAAYNEQFF
TRBJ2-2	TRBV12-3/TRBV12-4	CASSLILAGGPGTGELFF
TRBJ2-1	TRBV6-2/TRBV6-3	CASSGLAGYNEQFF
TRBJ1-4	TRBV29-1	CSVGPSGEINEKLFF
TRBJ2-3	TRBV3-1	CASSQEWGADTQYF
TRBJ2-3	TRBV6-6	CASSRPGLAGGSTDTQYF
TRBJ2-5	TRBV20-1	CSARDPKGGTQYF
TRBJ2-1	TRBV5-1	CASSGSGAYNEQFF
TRBJ2-5	TRBV9	CASSGPGLQETQYF
TRBJ2-1	TRBV12-3/TRBV12-4	CASSLMGGGLHEFF
TRBJ1-1	TRBV5-1	CASSLVGDTEAFF
TRBJ2-7	TRBV12-3/TRBV12-4	CASSSLLSRYEQYF
TRBJ2-7	TRBV12-3/TRBV12-4	CASTKVGGRSAYEQYF
TRBJ2-5	TRBV7-9	CASSLAFGAQETQYF
TRBJ1-4	TRBV12-3/TRBV12-4	CASSLFGGEWIREKLFF
TRBJ2-5	TRBV28	CASSLSGGQETQYF
TRBJ2-7	TRBV28	CASSTAGIAYEQYF
TRBJ2-3	TRBV5-1	CASSFWQGGTDTQYF
TRBJ2-1	TRBV4-1	CASSQAPTSGGRDNEQFF
TRBJ2-5	TRBV4-2	CASSQVGQETQYF
TRBJ2-7	TRBV18	CASSSEPGPGYEQYF
TRBJ2-5	TRBV14	CASSQGGGGPLSETQYF
TRBJ2-2	TRBV20-1	CSAMTDWNTGELFF
TRBJ1-2	TRBV14	CASSPSSVSQYGYTF